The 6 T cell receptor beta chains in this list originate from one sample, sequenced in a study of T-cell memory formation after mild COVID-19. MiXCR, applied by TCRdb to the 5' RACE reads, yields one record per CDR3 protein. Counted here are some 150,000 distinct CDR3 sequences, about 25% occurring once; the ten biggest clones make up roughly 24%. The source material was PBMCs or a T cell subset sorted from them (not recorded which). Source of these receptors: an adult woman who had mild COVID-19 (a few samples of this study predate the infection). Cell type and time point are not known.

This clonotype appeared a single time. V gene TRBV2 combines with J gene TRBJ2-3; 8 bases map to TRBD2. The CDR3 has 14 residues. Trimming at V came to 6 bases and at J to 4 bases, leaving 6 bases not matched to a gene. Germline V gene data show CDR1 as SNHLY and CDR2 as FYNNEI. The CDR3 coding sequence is TGTGCCAGCAGGCGAGCGGGAGTCTCAGATACGCAGTATTTT. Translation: CASRRAGVSDTQYF.

The CDR3 here is CASSPGQLSSYEQYF. The DNA for the CDR3 is TGTGCCAGCAGCCCGGGACAGTTGAGCTCCTACGAGCAGTACTTC. The V gene is TRBV21-1, the J gene TRBJ2-7; the table names TRBD1, a call not compared with the DNA. TRBV21-1 is a known pseudogene. This CDR3 spans 15 amino acids.

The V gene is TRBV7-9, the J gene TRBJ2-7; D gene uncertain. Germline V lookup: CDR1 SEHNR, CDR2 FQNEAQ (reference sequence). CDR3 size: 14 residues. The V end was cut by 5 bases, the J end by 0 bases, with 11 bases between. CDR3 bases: TGTGCCAGCAGCACCCGACGGCACTCCTACGAGCAGTACTTC. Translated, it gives CASSTRRHSYEQYF.

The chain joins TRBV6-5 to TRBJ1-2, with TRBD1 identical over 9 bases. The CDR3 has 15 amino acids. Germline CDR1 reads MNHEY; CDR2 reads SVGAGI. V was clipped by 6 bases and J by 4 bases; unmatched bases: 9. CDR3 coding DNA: TGTGCCAGCAGCCGACCCGGGACAGGGCCCTATGGCTACACCTTC. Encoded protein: CASSRPGTGPYGYTF.

CDR3 protein: CSATFDTGTPDTQYF. In DNA, the CDR3 is TGCAGTGCCACCTTTGACACCGGGACTCCGGATACGCAGTATTTT. The chain links TRBV20-1 to TRBJ2-3, with TRBD2 as a possible D gene (6 bases). This CDR3 region has 15 residues. V shed 6 bases and J shed 6 bases, with 22 bases lying between them. Germline CDR1 reads DFQATT; CDR2 reads SNEGSKA (reference sequence).

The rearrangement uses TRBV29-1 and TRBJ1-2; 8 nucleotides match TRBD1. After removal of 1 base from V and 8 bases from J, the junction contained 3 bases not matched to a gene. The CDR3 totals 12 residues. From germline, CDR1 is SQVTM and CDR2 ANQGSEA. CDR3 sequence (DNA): TGCAGCGTTGAAGGGGGGACAGGCGGCTACACCTTC. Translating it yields CSVEGGTGGYTF.